The rows below give T cell receptor beta chains drawn from one sample of a study of blood T cell repertoires in COVID-19. Assay used: immunoSEQ multiplex PCR; TCRdb lists only in-frame clones, some missing. The sample has about 150,000 clones, approximately 92% seen once. Sequences were obtained from peripheral blood. All receptors come from a middle-aged woman with acute or convalescent COVID-19. Each CDR3 is given with its conserved first and last residue. The D gene is left open where the match is weak. Part of the rows lack a size; the others show once, few, many or a class for expanded clones.

>once|TRBV7-6|13|TRBJ2-5|.
CASSSGQMETQYF
TGTGCCAGCAGCTCCGGACAGATGGAGACCCAGTACTTC
>.|TRBV10-1|18|TRBJ2-1|TRBD1
CASSDQLLKDRGLNEQFF
TGCGCCAGCAGTGACCAGCTCTTAAAGGACAGGGGGTTGAATGAGCAGTTCTTC
>.|TRBV7-6|15|TRBJ1-2|TRBD1
CASSLGGQGDYGYTF
TGTGCCAGCAGCTTAGGGGGACAGGGTGACTATGGCTACACCTTC
>.|TRBV28|16|TRBJ2-1|TRBD1
CASSFLGQGIINEQFF
TGTGCCAGCAGTTTTCTTGGACAGGGTATAATTAATGAGCAGTTCTTC
>.|TRBV3-1/TRBV3-2|14|TRBJ1-4|TRBD1
CASSEGYTGQGSFF
TGTGCCAGCAGTGAGGGGTATACGGGACAGGGTTCGTTTTTT
>.|TRBV5-4|14|TRBJ1-6|.
CASSFGQLNSPLHF
TGTGCCAGCAGCTTTGGACAGTTGAATTCACCCCTCCACTTT
>.|TRBV27|19|TRBJ2-7|TRBD2
CASSSPSSASGWNSYEQYF
TGTGCCAGCAGTTCTCCCAGCTCGGCTAGCGGGTGGAACTCCTACGAGCAGTACTTC
>once|TRBV24-1|15|TRBJ2-1|TRBD1
CATSVGQGAANEQFF
TGTGCCACCAGTGTGGGACAGGGGGCGGCCAATGAGCAGTTCTTC
>.|TRBV5-6|15|TRBJ1-6|.
CASTKLRQVSSPLHF
TGTGCCAGCACAAAACTGCGACAGGTCTCGTCACCCCTCCACTTT
>.|TRBV3-1/TRBV3-2|17|TRBJ2-5|.
CASSQVKDSPVQETQYF
TGTGCCAGCAGCCAAGTTAAGGACAGCCCGGTACAAGAGACCCAGTACTTC
>.|TRBV3-1/TRBV3-2|17|TRBJ2-3|.
CASSQARRKAGTDTQYF
TGTGCCAGCAGCCAAGCACGCCGAAAGGCGGGCACAGATACGCAGTATTTT
>.|TRBV10-2|14|TRBJ2-5|.
CASSEGEVQETQYF
TGCGCCAGCAGTGAAGGAGAAGTACAAGAGACCCAGTACTTC
>.|TRBV11-2|13|TRBJ2-7|.
CASSPPGGYEQYF
TGTGCCAGCAGCCCGCCCGGGGGTTACGAGCAGTACTTC
>.|TRBV18|15|TRBJ2-2|.
CASSPPSGATGELFF
TGTGCCAGCTCACCACCGTCCGGTGCCACCGGGGAGCTGTTTTTT
>.|TRBV11-3|13|TRBJ1-6|.
CASSLDNSSPLHF
TGTGCCAGCAGCTTAGATAACAGCTCACCCCTCCACTTT
>.|TRBV25-1|17|TRBJ2-1|TRBD2
CASSEGSGGPSYNEQFF
TGTGCCAGCAGTGAAGGTTCGGGGGGTCCCTCCTACAATGAGCAGTTCTTC
>once|TRBV2|14|TRBJ2-7|TRBD2
CASIIAGAGYEQYF
TGTGCCAGCATTATAGCGGGAGCGGGCTACGAGCAGTACTTC